These T cell receptor beta chains were read from a single sample in a study of T cell repertoires in cytomegalovirus infection. Each CDR3 protein is one row after TCRdb ran MiXCR on the reads. The table has more than 95,000 distinct CDR3 sequences, 32% seen once; the top ten hold under 70%. Their antigen targets remain unknown. The sample in question was CD8+ T cells from cultured PBMCs, obtained from culture after CMV antigen stimulation. These receptors all come from a human donor in good health (CMV status not recorded). Some clones in this sample may be carry-over from other donors' samples. The CDR3 runs from the conserved cysteine through the conserved F or W. A D gene is named only where the DNA matches it firmly.

d_gene,j_gene,v_gene,CDR3aa
NA,TRBJ1-6,TRBV6-5,CASREQTYNSPLHF
NA,TRBJ1-5,TRBV24-1,CATSAGGSQPQHF
NA,TRBJ2-7,TRBV7-8,CASRAGPEYEQYF
TRBD1,TRBJ1-1,TRBV5-5,CASSEGQGTDTEAFF
TRBD1,TRBJ2-1,TRBV6-6,CASSYSRGHEQFF
NA,TRBJ2-2,TRBV23-1,CASSQSWGGIRDTGELFF
NA,TRBJ1-1,TRBV19,CASNAGEGYMNTEAFF
NA,TRBJ1-3,TRBV7-6,CASTKGNTIYF
NA,TRBJ2-7,TRBV11-1,CASTGRSGDEQYF
NA,TRBJ1-5,TRBV6-1,CASSDVGSNQPQHF
NA,TRBJ1-2,TRBV19,CASSIGGTQVYGYTF
NA,TRBJ2-5,TRBV7-2,CASTESGDQYF
NA,TRBJ1-2,TRBV19,CVSQGGEYGYTF
NA,TRBJ1-2,TRBV27,CASSLSGYGYTF
NA,TRBJ2-5,TRBV5-1,CASSLADLTYQETQYF
TRBD1,TRBJ2-1,TRBV27,CASTRGTGPYNEQFF
NA,TRBJ1-4,TRBV28,CASSFRVRTNEKLFF
TRBD2,TRBJ2-1,TRBV7-2,CASSLALAGNEQFF
TRBD2,TRBJ2-3,TRBV6-8,CASSPGGGPATDTQYF
NA,TRBJ2-3,TRBV7-9,CASSQQGYADTQYF
NA,TRBJ1-2,TRBV7-9,CASSSGHSFNYGYTF
TRBD1,TRBJ2-3,TRBV4-1,CASSQDSDRERYF
NA,TRBJ2-3,TRBV7-2,CASSYIGGATDTQYF
NA,TRBJ2-7,TRBV4-1,CASSQGGGRVLEQYF
NA,TRBJ1-1,TRBV7-6,CASRGDMNTEAFF
TRBD1,TRBJ2-3,TRBV6-1,CASREGTGVGTDTQYF
NA,TRBJ2-2,TRBV19,CASSIVKGAGELFF
NA,TRBJ2-1,TRBV6-1,CASSEVPRTKVQFF
TRBD1,TRBJ1-1,TRBV7-6,CASSATGGFTEAFF
NA,TRBJ1-4,TRBV4-2,CASSSPQGLDEKLFF
NA,TRBJ1-1,TRBV20-1,CSATQGHTEAFF
TRBD1,TRBJ2-7,TRBV5-1,CASSLDTGTGVYEQYF
NA,TRBJ2-1,TRBV20-1,CSAREAMGASSYNEQFF
TRBD2,TRBJ2-1,TRBV6-1,CASRQRGSYNEQFF
NA,TRBJ1-1,TRBV7-4,CASSLHPGPEAFF
NA,TRBJ2-1,TRBV9,CASTPTPRRLDEQFF
NA,TRBJ1-5,TRBV7-8,CASSLKWSGQLKGLGQPQHF
TRBD1,TRBJ1-5,TRBV7-8,CASSLGKGQGHQPQHF
NA,TRBJ1-6,TRBV12-3/TRBV12-4,CASSHGSGEFYSPLHF